The rows below give T cell receptor beta chains drawn from one sample of a study of Graves' ophthalmopathy and Graves' hyperthyroidism. MiXCR was run by TCRdb on the multiplex PCR reads, yielding one entry per CDR3 protein. The repertoire holds around 1.1 million distinct CDR3 sequences, with 36% as singletons. Sequences were obtained from peripheral blood or thyroid tissue (not recorded which). These receptors all come from an adult man with Graves' hyperthyroidism. Both conserved end residues are part of each CDR3. Each record gives: V gene, CDR3 length, J gene, D gene, clone size, CDR3 protein, CDR3 DNA. The D gene is left open where the match is weak. Rows may omit the clone size; those that give it use once, few, many or a size class.

TRBV7-2,14,TRBJ1-5,NA,many,CASSTGLSNQPQHF,TGTGCCAGCAGCACGGGACTGAGCAATCAGCCCCAGCATTTT
TRBV12-3/TRBV12-4,12,TRBJ1-4,TRBD1,NA,CASSTTTGRLFF,TGTGCCAGCAGTACAACGACAGGGAGGCTGTTTTTT
TRBV11-2,14,TRBJ1-1,TRBD1,few,CASSPTGGSTEAFF,TGTGCCAGCAGTCCTACAGGGGGATCAACTGAAGCTTTCTTT
TRBV7-9,16,TRBJ2-7,NA,NA,CASSPGVAGVPGELYF,TGTGCCAGCAGCCCGGGGGTCGCAGGGGTTCCCGGGGAGCTGTACTTC
TRBV7-2,16,TRBJ2-7,NA,few,CASSLGRTFGSYEQYF,TGTGCCAGCAGCTTAGGTAGAACTTTTGGGTCCTACGAGCAGTACTTC
TRBV20-1,12,TRBJ2-7,NA,many,CSARDGNYEQYF,TGCAGTGCTAGAGACGGAAACTACGAGCAGTACTTC
TRBV2,17,TRBJ2-7,NA,NA,CASSISPRDSLSYEQYF,TGTGCCAGCAGCATCAGCCCCCGGGACTCCCTCTCGTACGAGCAGTACTTC
TRBV7-8,16,TRBJ1-5,NA,many,CASSLMVDGGYQPQHF,TGTGCCAGCAGCTTAATGGTAGATGGCGGGTATCAGCCCCAGCATTTT
TRBV3-1,15,TRBJ1-6,NA,NA,CASSQGRGANSPLHF,TGTGCCAGCAGCCAAGGGAGGGGTGCCAATTCACCCCTCCACTTT
TRBV20-1,14,TRBJ1-2,NA,NA,CSASGSSLNYGYTF,TGCAGTGCTAGTGGGAGCTCCTTAAACTATGGCTACACCTTC
TRBV19,15,TRBJ2-7,TRBD2,many,CASTKTSGSLDEQYF,TGTGCCAGTACCAAGACTAGCGGGAGTCTCGACGAGCAGTACTTC
TRBV7-7,15,TRBJ2-5,NA,many,CASSLGGAAQETQYF,TGTGCCAGCAGCTTAGGAGGTGCGGCCCAAGAGACCCAGTACTTC
TRBV10-3,15,TRBJ1-5,NA,NA,CAISREQGSNQPQHF,TGTGCCATCAGCCGCGAACAGGGAAGCAATCAGCCCCAGCATTTT
TRBV15,15,TRBJ1-2,NA,many,CATSEGTSARYGYTF,TGTGCCACCAGCGAAGGGACGTCAGCTCGCTATGGCTACACCTTC
TRBV6-5,13,TRBJ1-2,TRBD1,NA,CASRIQGVSGYTF,TGTGCCAGCAGAATTCAGGGGGTTTCTGGCTACACCTTC
TRBV10-3,11,TRBJ1-2,NA,NA,CAISERDGYTF,TGTGCCATCAGTGAGAGGGATGGCTACACCTTC
TRBV10-3,12,TRBJ2-5,NA,once,CAVGTPGKTQYF,TGTGCCGTCGGGACACCGGGCAAGACCCAGTACTTC